One T cell receptor beta chain is described in this entry. Germline V gives CDR1 MNHEY, CDR2 SMNVEV (reference sequence). The length of the CDR3 is 15 residues. J gave up 4 bases and V 5 bases, and 8 bases lay outside the gene matches. The data originate from a study of CD8 T cells in Susac syndrome. RNA totalling about 0.5 to 1 ug underwent reverse transcription with random hexamers. MiXCR, applied by TCRdb to the immunoSEQ multiplex PCR reads, yields one record per CDR3 protein. The data hold some 300,000 distinct CDR3 sequences, with over 75% observed a single time. The sequence was obtained from a human donor with multiple sclerosis. The chain has TRBV27 and TRBJ2-7; 10 nucleotides match TRBD2. The sample consisted of CD8+ T cells from PBMCs. Written as DNA, the CDR3 is TGTGCCAGCAGTCAGACAGCGGGAGGGCTTTACGAGCAGTACTTC. Encoded protein: CASSQTAGGLYEQYF.